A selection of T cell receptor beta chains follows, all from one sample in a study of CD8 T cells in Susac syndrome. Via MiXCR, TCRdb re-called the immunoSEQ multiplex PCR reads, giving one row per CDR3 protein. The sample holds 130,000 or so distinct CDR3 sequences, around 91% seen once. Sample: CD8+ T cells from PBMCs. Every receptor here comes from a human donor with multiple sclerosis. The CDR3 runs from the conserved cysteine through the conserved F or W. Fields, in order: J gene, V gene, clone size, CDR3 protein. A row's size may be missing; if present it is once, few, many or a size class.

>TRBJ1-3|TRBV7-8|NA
CASSSTGSGRDTIYF
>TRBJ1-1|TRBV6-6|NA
CASSPQEFSEAFF
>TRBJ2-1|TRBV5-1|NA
CASSLVGGNEQFF
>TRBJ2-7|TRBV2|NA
CASSDYTYEQYF
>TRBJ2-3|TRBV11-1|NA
CASSPGQGADTQYF
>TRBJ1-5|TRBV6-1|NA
CASSLRDRVYSNQPQHF
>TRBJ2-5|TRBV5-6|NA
CASSLGSGTQETQYF
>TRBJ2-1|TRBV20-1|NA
CSARTLAGTPEQFF
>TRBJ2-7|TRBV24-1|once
CATSDGQDLHNWDEQYF
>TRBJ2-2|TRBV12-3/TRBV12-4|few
CASSSSGELFF
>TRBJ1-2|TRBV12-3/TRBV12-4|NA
CASSADSYYGYTF
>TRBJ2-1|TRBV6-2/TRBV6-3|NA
CASSIAGVSSYNEQFF
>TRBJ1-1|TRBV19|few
CASSFLGAEAFF
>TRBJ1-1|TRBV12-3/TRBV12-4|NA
CASSVQGVEAFF
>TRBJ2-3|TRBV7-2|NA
CASSQTGIKGDTQYF
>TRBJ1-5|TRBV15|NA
CATSFVGWSNQPQHF
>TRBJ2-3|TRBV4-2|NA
CASSQGPGGPTDTQYF
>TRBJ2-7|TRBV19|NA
CASSLAGGGTYEQYF
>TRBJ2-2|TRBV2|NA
CASSELGGGPGELFF
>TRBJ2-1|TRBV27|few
CASSLESSYNEQFF
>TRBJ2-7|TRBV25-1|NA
CASSPRGGRTYEQYF
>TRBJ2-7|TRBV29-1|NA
CSVVTAGVIIGYEQYF
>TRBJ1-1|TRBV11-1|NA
CASSRGRNTEAFF
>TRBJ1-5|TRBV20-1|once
CSAPSLGNQPQHF
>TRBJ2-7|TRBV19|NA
CASSSTSGGLDEQYF
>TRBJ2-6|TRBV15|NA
CATSTSSSGANVLTF
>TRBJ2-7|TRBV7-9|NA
CASSPTGSYYEQYF
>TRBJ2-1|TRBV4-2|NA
CASSQDTSGRNNEQFF
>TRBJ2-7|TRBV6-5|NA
CASSYEGPPYEQYF
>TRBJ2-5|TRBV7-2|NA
CASSLGTERGRETQYF
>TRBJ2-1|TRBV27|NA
CASSLSGASYNEQFF
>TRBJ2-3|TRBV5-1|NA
CASSLVQDTQYF
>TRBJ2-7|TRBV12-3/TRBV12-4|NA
CASSWAQGYEQYF
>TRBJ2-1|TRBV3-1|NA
CASTPGTGENEQFF
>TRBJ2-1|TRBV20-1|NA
CSASGRDSYNEQFF
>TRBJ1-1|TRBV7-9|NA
CASSLGGANTEAFF
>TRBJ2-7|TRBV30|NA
CAWSLENRDYEQYF
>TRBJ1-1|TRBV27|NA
CASGYTGGNTEAFF
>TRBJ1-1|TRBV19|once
CASSPAGPHTEAFF
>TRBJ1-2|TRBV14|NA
CASSQFGYGNYGYTF
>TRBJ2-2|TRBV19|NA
CASSITGSNTGELFF
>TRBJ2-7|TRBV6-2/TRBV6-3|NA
CASTISPPYEQYF
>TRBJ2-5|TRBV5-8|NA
CASRGGRETQYF